The rows below give T cell receptor beta chains drawn from one sample of a study of T cells after yellow fever vaccination. TCRdb re-derived calls from the 5' RACE reads in MiXCR, one entry per CDR3 protein. This sample has approximately 600,000 distinct CDR3 sequences, with approximately 13% found just once. This specimen consisted of PBMCs, obtained on the day of the yellow fever booster vaccination. All receptors come from a man aged 25-40 years who received the YFV17D yellow fever vaccine. Both conserved end residues are part of each CDR3. The order of the fields is clone size, J gene, V gene, D gene, CDR3 DNA, CDR3 protein. A D gene is named only where the DNA matches it firmly. Clone size is stated in some rows and not others, as once, few, many or a class when expanded.

size: many; J: TRBJ2-3; V: TRBV12-3/TRBV12-4; D: NA; DNA: TGTGCCAGCAGTTCCTATAGCACAGATACGCAGTATTTT; CDR3: CASSSYSTDTQYF
size: many; J: TRBJ2-3; V: TRBV5-4; D: NA; DNA: TGTGCCAGCAGCCGCGGACCCACAGATACGCAGTATTTT; CDR3: CASSRGPTDTQYF
size: few; J: TRBJ2-5; V: TRBV6-1; D: NA; DNA: TGTGCCAGCAGTAGGTCCCTTATAGGGACCCAGTACTTC; CDR3: CASSRSLIGTQYF
size: few; J: TRBJ2-1; V: TRBV11-2; D: NA; DNA: TGTGCCAGCAGCCTTACGTCACAGGGCCCCCCCTACAATGAGCAGTTCTTC; CDR3: CASSLTSQGPPYNEQFF
size: NA; J: TRBJ2-1; V: TRBV5-1; D: NA; DNA: TGCGCCAGCAGCCGGGTACTAGCCATGGATGAGCAGTTCTTC; CDR3: CASSRVLAMDEQFF
size: NA; J: TRBJ1-1; V: TRBV5-1; D: NA; DNA: TGCGCCACCCGGGGGCTGATGAACACTGAAGCTTTCTTT; CDR3: CATRGLMNTEAFF
size: few; J: TRBJ2-3; V: TRBV9; D: NA; DNA: TGTGCCAGCAGCGCCCAAATAGCGGGACAGGCGGATACGCAGTATTTT; CDR3: CASSAQIAGQADTQYF
size: few; J: TRBJ1-1; V: TRBV11-3; D: TRBD1; DNA: TGTGCCAGCAGCATTATAACAGGGGCCGAAGCTTTCTTT; CDR3: CASSIITGAEAFF
size: NA; J: TRBJ2-7; V: TRBV7-2; D: NA; DNA: TGTGCCAGCAGCTGGAACTACGAGCAGTACTTC; CDR3: CASSWNYEQYF
size: NA; J: TRBJ2-7; V: TRBV6-6; D: NA; DNA: TGTGCCAGCAGCTCAAACCCCTATGACGAGCAGTACTTC; CDR3: CASSSNPYDEQYF
size: few; J: TRBJ2-1; V: TRBV4-3; D: NA; DNA: TGCGCCAGCAGCCAAGGGGTGGGCGGAAGCTCCTACAATGAGCAGTTCTTC; CDR3: CASSQGVGGSSYNEQFF
size: few; J: TRBJ2-4; V: TRBV19; D: NA; DNA: TGTGCCAGTAGTATCGGAGCAGGGAAACTCATTCAGTACTTC; CDR3: CASSIGAGKLIQYF
size: NA; J: TRBJ2-4; V: TRBV3-1; D: TRBD2; DNA: TGTGCCAGCAGCCAAGCTCAGTGGGAGGGCCTAACAAACATTCAGTACTTC; CDR3: CASSQAQWEGLTNIQYF
size: few; J: TRBJ2-1; V: TRBV30; D: NA; DNA: TGTGCCTGGGGTGCTGCGCGGGATTCGTACAATGAGCAGTTCTTC; CDR3: CAWGAARDSYNEQFF
size: NA; J: TRBJ2-1; V: TRBV4-2; D: TRBD2; DNA: TGTGCCAGCAGCCTTCTTCTAGCGGGAGGGGCCAATGAGCAGTTCTTC; CDR3: CASSLLLAGGANEQFF
size: NA; J: TRBJ2-7; V: TRBV20-1; D: NA; DNA: TGCAGTGCTAGAGATAGAAACCCAAACTCCTACGAGCAGTACTTC; CDR3: CSARDRNPNSYEQYF
size: few; J: TRBJ2-7; V: TRBV10-2; D: TRBD1; DNA: TGCGCCAGCACCCCTACAGGGGCGATCTACGAGCAGTACTTC; CDR3: CASTPTGAIYEQYF
size: few; J: TRBJ1-5; V: TRBV6-1; D: NA; DNA: TGTGCCAGCAGTGAACTTGACAGCTTAAATCAGCCCCAGCATTTT; CDR3: CASSELDSLNQPQHF
size: few; J: TRBJ2-3; V: TRBV2; D: TRBD2; DNA: TGTGCCAGCAACGCGGGAGTGGACACAGATACGCAGTATTTT; CDR3: CASNAGVDTDTQYF
size: NA; J: TRBJ2-3; V: TRBV6-5; D: NA; DNA: TGTGCCAGCAGTTACGGGGGGAGGCGGACAGATACGCAGTATTTT; CDR3: CASSYGGRRTDTQYF
size: NA; J: TRBJ2-1; V: TRBV30; D: NA; DNA: TGTGCCGGGGACCGGTACAATGAGCAGTTCTTC; CDR3: CAGDRYNEQFF
size: NA; J: TRBJ2-5; V: TRBV29-1; D: NA; DNA: TGCAGCGTTGGGGGACCCACGGAGACCCAGTACTTC; CDR3: CSVGGPTETQYF
size: few; J: TRBJ2-7; V: TRBV11-2; D: TRBD2; DNA: TGTGCCAGCAGCTTAGTACGCGGGAGAGAAAACGAGCAGTACTTC; CDR3: CASSLVRGRENEQYF
size: few; J: TRBJ2-7; V: TRBV28; D: TRBD1; DNA: TGTGCCAGCAGTTCCGCAACCGGGACAGGGGACGAGCAGTACTTC; CDR3: CASSSATGTGDEQYF
size: few; J: TRBJ2-4; V: TRBV24-1; D: NA; DNA: TGTGCCACCAGTGAGACAGCGCCGAACTCTAACATTCAGTACTTC; CDR3: CATSETAPNSNIQYF
size: many; J: TRBJ1-5; V: TRBV7-8; D: NA; DNA: TGTGCCAGCAGCTTAGGGAGGGGGGTGAGCAATCAGCCCCAGCATTTT; CDR3: CASSLGRGVSNQPQHF
size: few; J: TRBJ2-7; V: TRBV20-1; D: TRBD2; DNA: TGCAGTGCTAAGGGGAGTGAGCCAGACGGGACTAGCGGTCTTTACGAGCAGTACTTC; CDR3: CSAKGSEPDGTSGLYEQYF
size: many; J: TRBJ2-4; V: TRBV7-2; D: NA; DNA: TGTGCCAGCAGCTTGTCAAATGAAAACATTCAGTACTTC; CDR3: CASSLSNENIQYF
size: few; J: TRBJ2-7; V: TRBV2; D: TRBD1; DNA: TGTGCCAGTAACACCGGGACAGGAACTTACGAGCAGTACTTC; CDR3: CASNTGTGTYEQYF